Described below is a single TCR beta chain sequence and its context. Its antigen is not yet known. The input lacks base qualities; no much larger clone sits a single base away. Including the terminal cysteine and phenylalanine, the CDR3 comprises 16 residues. CDR3 DNA only is kept here, 48 bases in frame from base 1. As encoded in the germline V gene, CDR1 is MGHRA while CDR2 is YSYEKL. Clipping removes 4 bases from V and 0 bases from J, with 2 as the unmatched junction base count. The data derive from a study of T cells in localized non-small cell lung cancer (TCRdb year 2020). The study in broad terms: The study examined T cell repertoires in under 300 patients with early-stage NSCLC and compared tumors with uninvolved tumor-adjacent lungs. NSCLC patients had a mean age of roughly 66 years, and around 140 were male and about a hundred female. The cohort comprised around 250 treatment-naïve NSCLC patients with resected, localized lung tumors.

At diagnosis, tumor, uninvolved tumor-adjacent lung and peripheral blood were collected and then preserved as a mix of FFPE and fresh-frozen material. For TCR repertoire profiling, the blood samples were analyzed as peripheral blood mononuclear cells. TCR beta CDR3 regions were sequenced from DNA using the immunoSEQ Assay. The authors' pipeline ran thus. To compute T cell density, TCR beta template counts were normalized to usable DNA, which was estimated by amplifying housekeeping genes. Richness was estimated with the preseqR package, extrapolating to 400,000 templates for PBMC samples and 120,000 templates for tissue samples. Clonality was defined by subtracting Pielou's evenness from one. Tissue-enriched TCRs were identified through differential abundance testing performed on productive amino-acid clonotypes, with a minimum total count of 5 and an alpha of 0.1. The Jaccard Index and the Morisita Overlap Index were used to quantify repertoire overlap between compartments. GLIPH grouped TCR beta CDR3s together with public tetramer-defined viral CDR3s, and a viral motif had to include at least three viral sequences and show V-gene enrichment. In TCRdb, the immuneACCESS table is reduced to in-frame sequences with V and J assigned. These tables do not hold every clone; where another copy was compared, an unresolved V gene accounts for under half, and the others remain unexplained. Clone size and the V and J calls come from that table; the DNA yielded D and trimming. Here the sample has fewer than 40,000 clones; 75% to 90% occur a single time. The top ten clones comprise around 17% of the sample.

Here is what the overall study found, with its caveats: Uninvolved tumor-adjacent lung showed the highest T cell clonality, higher than tumor, which suggests more focused antigenic responses in the uninvolved tumor-adjacent lung. Higher blood T cell density associated with longer overall survival, while higher adjacent-lung clonality associated with shorter survival. Because multi-region tumor sequencing was not performed, intratumor heterogeneity could not be ruled out. Because of the exploratory design, TCR variables were selected using unadjusted p-values without false-discovery rate correction. Of the top 100 tumor clones, a median of roughly 57 were detected in paired uninvolved adjacent lung; approximately 30 were also among that lung's top 100.

This TCR was sampled from a man aged 40 to 70 with stage III lung adenocarcinoma. The chain is assembled from TRBV4-1 and TRBJ2-2, with 10 central nucleotides matching TRBD2. The starting material was peripheral blood mononuclear cells, obtained before any cancer treatment. The encoded CDR3 is CASSRLAGANTGELFF. The DNA sequence reads TGCGCCAGCAGCCGTCTAGCGGGGGCGAACACCGGGGAGCTGTTTTTT.